This TCR beta chain was found in a study of graft-versus-host responses after intestinal transplantation (dated by TCRdb to the early 2020s). Some background on the complete study: Recipients received multivisceral, liver-intestinal, or isolated intestinal transplants. The cohort enrolled about two dozen intestinal transplant recipients, one of whom was a retransplant, and 3 patients without pretransplant specimens were excluded. Every recipient was given anti-thymocyte globulin induction, followed by roughly 3 years of maintenance tacrolimus and steroids. To identify alloreactive clones, pre-transplant mixed lymphocyte reaction products were sequenced and compared with unstimulated pre-transplant donor and recipient T cells. Rather than being sequenced by the commercial service, samples from a few later patients were sequenced in-house on an Illumina MiSeq and processed with MiXCR. A peak of at least 4% donor T cells among recipient peripheral blood mononuclear cells was the definition used for donor T cell macrochimerism. After intestinal transplantation, graft-versus-host and host-versus-graft alloreactive T cell clones in the graft, circulation and bone marrow were tracked using bulk TCR-beta CDR3 sequencing. Overall study results and their limits: In patients with donor T cell macrochimerism, the allografts had high GvH to HvG T cell clonal ratios. Early after transplant, declines in HvG clones were associated with peak levels of circulating GvH clones. Conclusions were limited by the relatively low number and heterogeneity of intestinal transplant patients. GvH clones were detected in recipient bone marrow, and some of these GvH clones were observed earlier in ileal mucosa or blood, consistent with an intestinal mucosal origin.

The sample's time point, from its label and the paper: cells obtained before transplantation from donor or recipient. CD3+CD4+ and CD3+CD8+ populations were FACS-sorted from unstimulated pre-transplant donor and recipient cells taken from spleen or lymph nodes. The method behind the library was the immunoSEQ multiplex PCR assay. For most patients, genomic DNA was isolated with the Qiagen DNeasy Blood and Tissue Kit and shipped frozen to Adaptive Biotechnologies for TCR sequencing. For most patients, genomic DNA was subjected to high-throughput TCR-beta CDR3 sequencing by Adaptive Biotechnologies. The original methods were these. Adaptive's ImmunoSEQ software supplied the TCR sequencing data for around 17 patients, while MiXCR and VDJtools were used to process a few other patients. To correct CD4 versus CD8 sorting errors, sequences present in both subsets at a frequency ratio below 5:1 were removed. CDR3 nucleotide sequences shared between donor and recipient were removed because the origin of such sequences could not be assigned. To be classed as alloreactive, a clone needed at least 2-fold expansion over unstimulated cells and a minimum CFSE-low frequency of 0.002% (template counts) or 0.001% (read counts). Mappable clones were those detected in sequenced pre-transplant spleen, lymph node, or MLR CFSE-low populations of the donor or recipient. Cumulative frequency of alloreactive clones was calculated as a percentage of all sequences weighted by copy number. TCRdb mirrors the immuneACCESS table, restricted to in-frame sequences. Some clones are absent from its copies; in checked studies, under half trace to an unresolved V gene, and the reason for the others is unknown. V, J and clone size derive from that table, while D and trimming were established from the DNA sequence. The sample data list tens of thousands of clones, and 88% of these were observed just once. The leading ten clones occupy roughly 0.28% of the sample.

V and J are truncated by 6 bases and 4 bases respectively, leaving an intervening sequence of 15 bases. In the germline V gene, CDR1 corresponds to SGHTA and CDR2 to FQGNSA. Spanning cysteine to phenylalanine, the CDR3 consists of 14 amino acids. Just the 42-base CDR3 DNA is kept, in frame starting at base 1. In regard to this clone: The target of this receptor is not known. No clone much larger than this one lies a single base away; base qualities are absent.

The clonotype originates from a human donor who was the organ donor for an intestinal transplant. The sample in question was unstimulated CD4+ T cells sorted from spleen or lymph node cells, obtained before transplant. The V and J genes are TRBV7-2 and TRBJ1-2; D gene: possibly TRBD1, on 6 matching bases. In nucleotides, the sequence is TGTGCCAGCAGACCGGACAGCCGGAGCTATGGCTACACCTTC. Translated, this gives CASRPDSRSYGYTF.